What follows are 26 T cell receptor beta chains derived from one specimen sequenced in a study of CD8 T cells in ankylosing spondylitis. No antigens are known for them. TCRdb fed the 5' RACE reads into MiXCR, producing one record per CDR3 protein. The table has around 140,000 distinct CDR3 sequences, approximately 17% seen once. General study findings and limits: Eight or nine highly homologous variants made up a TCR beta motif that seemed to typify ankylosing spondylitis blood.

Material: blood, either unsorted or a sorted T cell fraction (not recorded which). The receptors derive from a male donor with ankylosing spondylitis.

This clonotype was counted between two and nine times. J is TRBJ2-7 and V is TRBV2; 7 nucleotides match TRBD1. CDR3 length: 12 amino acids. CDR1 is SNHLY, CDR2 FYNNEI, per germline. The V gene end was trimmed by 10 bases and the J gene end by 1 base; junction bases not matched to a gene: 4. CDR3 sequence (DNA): TGTGCCACCGGGACAGCATCCTACGAGCAGTACTTC. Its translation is CATGTASYEQYF.

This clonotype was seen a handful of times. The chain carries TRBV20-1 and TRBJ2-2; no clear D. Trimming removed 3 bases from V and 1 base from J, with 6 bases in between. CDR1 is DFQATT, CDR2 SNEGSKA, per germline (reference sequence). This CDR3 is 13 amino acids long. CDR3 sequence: CSARTENTGELFF. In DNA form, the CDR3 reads TGCAGTGCTAGGACTGAGAACACCGGGGAGCTGTTTTTT.

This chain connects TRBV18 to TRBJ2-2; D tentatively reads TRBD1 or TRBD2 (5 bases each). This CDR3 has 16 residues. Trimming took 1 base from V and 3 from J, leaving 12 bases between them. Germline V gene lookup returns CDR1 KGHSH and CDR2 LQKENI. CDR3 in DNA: TGTGCCAGCTCACCACGGTCGCAGGGAGACACCGGGGAGCTGTTTTTT. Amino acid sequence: CASSPRSQGDTGELFF.

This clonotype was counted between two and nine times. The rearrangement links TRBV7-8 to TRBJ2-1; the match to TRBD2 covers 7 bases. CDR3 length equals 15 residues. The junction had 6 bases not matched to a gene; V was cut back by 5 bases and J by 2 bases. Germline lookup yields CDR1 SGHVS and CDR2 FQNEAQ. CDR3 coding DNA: TGTGCCAGCAGCCCACCGGGAGGCCCCTACAATGAGCAGTTCTTC. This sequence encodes CASSPPGGPYNEQFF.

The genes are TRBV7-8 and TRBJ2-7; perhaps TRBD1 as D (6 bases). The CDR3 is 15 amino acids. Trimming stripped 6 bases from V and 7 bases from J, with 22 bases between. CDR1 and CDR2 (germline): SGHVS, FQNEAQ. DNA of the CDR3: TGTGCCAGCAGAGAACAGGGTACGGGACGGAGGGAGCAGTACTTC. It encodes CASREQGTGRREQYF.

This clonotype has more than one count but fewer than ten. CDR3 in amino acids: CASSMGIASTDTQYF. The CDR3, as DNA: TGTGCCAGTAGTATGGGAATAGCTAGCACAGATACGCAGTATTTT. This chain connects TRBV19 to TRBJ2-3; D call uncertain. The CDR3 is made up of 15 amino acids. Trimming cost V 3 bases and J 0 bases, with 10 bases left between them. From germline, CDR1 is LNHDA and CDR2 SQIVND (reference sequence).

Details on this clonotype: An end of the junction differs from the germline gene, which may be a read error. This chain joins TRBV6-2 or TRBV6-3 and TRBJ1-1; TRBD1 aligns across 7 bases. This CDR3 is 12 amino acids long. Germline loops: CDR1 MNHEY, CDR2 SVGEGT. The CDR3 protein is CASSYPGQAPGF. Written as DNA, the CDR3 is TGTGCCAGCAGTTACCCCGGACAGGCCCCTGGTTTT.

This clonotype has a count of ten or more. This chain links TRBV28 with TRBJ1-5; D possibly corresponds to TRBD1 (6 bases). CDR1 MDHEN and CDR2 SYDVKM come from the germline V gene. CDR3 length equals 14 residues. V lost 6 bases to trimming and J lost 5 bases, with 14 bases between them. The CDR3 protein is CASRGRGLDQPQHF. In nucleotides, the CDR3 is TGTGCCAGCAGGGGAAGGGGGTTGGATCAGCCCCAGCATTTT. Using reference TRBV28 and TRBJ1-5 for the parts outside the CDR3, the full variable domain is DVKVTQSSRYLVKRTGEKVFLECVQDMDHENMFWYRQDPGLGLRLIYFSYDVKMKEKGDIPEGYSVSREKKERFSLILESASTNQTSMYLCASRGRGLDQPQHFGDGTRLSIL.

The CDR3 is CATSDLGPEQFF. CDR3 DNA sequence: TGTGCCACCAGTGATTTGGGGCCTGAGCAGTTCTTC. The chain employs TRBV24-1 and TRBJ2-1; D gene uncertain. The CDR3 contains 12 residues. The V end was cut by 0 bases, the J end by 9 bases, with 5 bases between. The germline V gene encodes CDR1 KGHDR and CDR2 SFDVKD.

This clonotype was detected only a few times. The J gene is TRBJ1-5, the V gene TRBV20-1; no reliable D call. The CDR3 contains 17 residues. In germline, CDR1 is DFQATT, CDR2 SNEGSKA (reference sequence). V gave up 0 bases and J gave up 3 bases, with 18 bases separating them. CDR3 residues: CSARDSGGQSYNQPQHF. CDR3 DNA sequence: TGCAGTGCTAGAGATAGTGGTGGGCAGTCATACAATCAGCCCCAGCATTTT.

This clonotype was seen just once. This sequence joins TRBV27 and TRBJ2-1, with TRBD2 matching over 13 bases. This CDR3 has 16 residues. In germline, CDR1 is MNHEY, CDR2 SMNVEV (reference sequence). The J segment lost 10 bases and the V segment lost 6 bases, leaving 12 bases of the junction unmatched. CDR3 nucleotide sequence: TGTGCCAGCAGCCTCGCCGGACTAGCGGGAGCCTTCGAGCAGTTCTTC. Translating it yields CASSLAGLAGAFEQFF.

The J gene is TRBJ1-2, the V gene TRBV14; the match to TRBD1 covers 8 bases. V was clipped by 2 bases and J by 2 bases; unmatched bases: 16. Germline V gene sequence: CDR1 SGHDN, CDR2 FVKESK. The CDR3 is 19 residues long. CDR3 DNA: TGTGCCAGCAGCCAAAAAACCGGGACAGGTCACCCCCCGAACTATGGCTACACCTTC. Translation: CASSQKTGTGHPPNYGYTF.

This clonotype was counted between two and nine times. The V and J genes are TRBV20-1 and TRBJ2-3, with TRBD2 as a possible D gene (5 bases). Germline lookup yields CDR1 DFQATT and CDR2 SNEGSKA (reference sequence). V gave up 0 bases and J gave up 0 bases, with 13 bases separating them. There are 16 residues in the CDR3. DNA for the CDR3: TGCAGTGCTAGAGACCCTGACTACACTAGCACAGATACGCAGTATTTT. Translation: CSARDPDYTSTDTQYF.

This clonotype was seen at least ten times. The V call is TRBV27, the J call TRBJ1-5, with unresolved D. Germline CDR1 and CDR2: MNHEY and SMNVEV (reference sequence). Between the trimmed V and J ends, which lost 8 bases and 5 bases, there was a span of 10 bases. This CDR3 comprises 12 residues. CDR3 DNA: TGTGCCAGCGGAACGGTAGATCAGCCCCAGCATTTT. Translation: CASGTVDQPQHF.

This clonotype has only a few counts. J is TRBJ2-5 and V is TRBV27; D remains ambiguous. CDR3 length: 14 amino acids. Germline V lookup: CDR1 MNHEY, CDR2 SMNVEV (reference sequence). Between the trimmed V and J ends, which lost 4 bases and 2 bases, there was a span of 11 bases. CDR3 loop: CASSYLNGQETQYF. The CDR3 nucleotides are TGTGCCAGCAGTTACTTGAACGGACAAGAGACCCAGTACTTC.

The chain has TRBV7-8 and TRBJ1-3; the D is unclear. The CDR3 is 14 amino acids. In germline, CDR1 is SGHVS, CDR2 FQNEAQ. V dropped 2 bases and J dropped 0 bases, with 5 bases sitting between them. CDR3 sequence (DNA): TGTGCCAGCAGCTTACCAGTCTCTGGAAACACCATATATTTT. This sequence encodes CASSLPVSGNTIYF.

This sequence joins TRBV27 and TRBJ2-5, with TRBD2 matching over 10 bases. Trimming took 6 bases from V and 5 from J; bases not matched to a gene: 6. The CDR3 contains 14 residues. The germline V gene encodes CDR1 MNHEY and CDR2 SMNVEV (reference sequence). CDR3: CASRLTSGSETQYF. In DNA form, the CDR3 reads TGTGCCAGCAGACTGACTAGCGGGTCGGAGACCCAGTACTTC.

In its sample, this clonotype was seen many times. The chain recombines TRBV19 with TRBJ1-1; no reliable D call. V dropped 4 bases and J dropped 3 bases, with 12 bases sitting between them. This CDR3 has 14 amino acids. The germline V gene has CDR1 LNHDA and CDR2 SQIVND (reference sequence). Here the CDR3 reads CASSTSFFDTEAFF. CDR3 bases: TGTGCCAGTAGTACGTCCTTTTTCGACACTGAAGCTTTCTTT. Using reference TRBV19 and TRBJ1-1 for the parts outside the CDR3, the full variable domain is DGGITQSPKYLFRKEGQNVTLSCEQNLNHDAMYWYRQDPGQGLRLIYYSQIVNDFQKGDIAEGYSVSREKKESFPLTVTSAQKNPTAFYLCASSTSFFDTEAFFGQGTRLTVV.

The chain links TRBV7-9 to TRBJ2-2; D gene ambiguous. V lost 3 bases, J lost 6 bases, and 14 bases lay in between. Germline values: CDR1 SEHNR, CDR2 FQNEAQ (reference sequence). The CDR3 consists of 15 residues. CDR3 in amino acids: CASSFLSTIAGELFF. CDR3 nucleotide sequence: TGTGCCAGCAGCTTTCTTTCTACTATTGCCGGGGAGCTGTTTTTT.

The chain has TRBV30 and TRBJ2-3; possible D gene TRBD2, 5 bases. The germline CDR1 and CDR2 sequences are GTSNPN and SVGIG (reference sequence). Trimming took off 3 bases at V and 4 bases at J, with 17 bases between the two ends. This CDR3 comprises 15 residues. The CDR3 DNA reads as TGTGCCTGGAGCCCGGGGAACGAAACTGCAGATACGCAGTATTTT. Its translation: CAWSPGNETADTQYF.

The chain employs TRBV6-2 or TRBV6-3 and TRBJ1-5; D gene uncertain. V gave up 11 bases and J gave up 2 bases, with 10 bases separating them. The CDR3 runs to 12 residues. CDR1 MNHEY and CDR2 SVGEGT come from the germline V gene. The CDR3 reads CACRRGNQPQHF. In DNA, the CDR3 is TGTGCCTGCCGAAGGGGCAATCAGCCCCAGCATTTT.

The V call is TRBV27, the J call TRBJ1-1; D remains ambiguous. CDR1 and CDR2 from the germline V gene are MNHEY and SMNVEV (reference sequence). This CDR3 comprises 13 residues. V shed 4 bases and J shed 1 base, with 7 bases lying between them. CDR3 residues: CASSYSPNTEAFF. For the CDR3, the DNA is TGTGCCAGCAGTTATTCCCCGAACACTGAAGCTTTCTTT.

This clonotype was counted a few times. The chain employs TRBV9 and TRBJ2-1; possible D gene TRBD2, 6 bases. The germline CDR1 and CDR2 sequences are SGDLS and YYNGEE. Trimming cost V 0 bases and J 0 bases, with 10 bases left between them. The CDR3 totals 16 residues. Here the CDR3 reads CASSVGAGSSYNEQFF. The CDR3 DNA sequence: TGTGCCAGCAGCGTAGGGGCGGGAAGCTCCTACAATGAGCAGTTCTTC.

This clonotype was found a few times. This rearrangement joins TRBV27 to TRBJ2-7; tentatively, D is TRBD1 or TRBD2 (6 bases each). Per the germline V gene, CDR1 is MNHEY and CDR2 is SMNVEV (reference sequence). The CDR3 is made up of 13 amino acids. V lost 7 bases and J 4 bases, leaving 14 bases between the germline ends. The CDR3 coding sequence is TGTGCCAGCAACTCGGAGGGGGGTTACGAGCAGTACTTC. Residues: CASNSEGGYEQYF.

The DNA for the CDR3 is TGTGCCAGCAGCTTACCGCAGTTCTTC. Protein: CASSLPQFF. V is TRBV7-2 and J is TRBJ2-1, with unresolved D. Germline loops: CDR1 SGHTA, CDR2 FQGNSA. This CDR3 comprises 9 residues. With 2 bases removed from V and 12 bases from J, the gap between germline ends came to 2 bases.

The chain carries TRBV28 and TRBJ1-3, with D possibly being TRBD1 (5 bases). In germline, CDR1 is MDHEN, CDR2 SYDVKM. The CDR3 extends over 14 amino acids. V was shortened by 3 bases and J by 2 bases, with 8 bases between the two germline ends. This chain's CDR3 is CASSFGGTGNTIYF. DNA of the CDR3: TGTGCCAGCAGTTTCGGGGGTACTGGAAACACCATATATTTT.